One T cell receptor (beta chain) is described in this entry. Its target is unknown. There were TCR beta CDR3 regions amplified from RNA transcripts. A first-round RT-PCR of the TCR CDR3 used the HTBI primer set. Using its own MiXCR run on the multiplex PCR reads, TCRdb lists one record per CDR3 protein. This table holds 750,000 to 950,000 distinct CDR3 sequences, roughly 37% found once. This sample is drawn from a study of T cells in Graves' hyperthyroidism and ophthalmopathy. General study points: Most thyroid clonotypes with frequency above 0.001 were detected in blood.

The germline V gene encodes CDR1 MNHEY and CDR2 SVGAGI. CDR3 length equals 12 residues. Trimming stripped 6 bases from V and 9 bases from J, with 15 bases between. No ophthalmopathy progression within 18 months constituted stable Graves' hyperthyroidism. Exclusion followed for patients with uncontrolled infection, other autoimmune disease, pregnancy or lactation. PBMCs stemmed from over 7.5 ml fresh peripheral blood. The source of this sequence is a man younger than 35 with Graves' hyperthyroidism. This rearrangement joins TRBV6-5 to TRBJ2-7, with D maybe TRBD2 (5 bases). The sequencing input was blood. CDR3 in amino acids: CASSPGLGRQYF. DNA of the CDR3: TGTGCCAGCAGCCCCGGGTTGGGGAGGCAGTACTTC.